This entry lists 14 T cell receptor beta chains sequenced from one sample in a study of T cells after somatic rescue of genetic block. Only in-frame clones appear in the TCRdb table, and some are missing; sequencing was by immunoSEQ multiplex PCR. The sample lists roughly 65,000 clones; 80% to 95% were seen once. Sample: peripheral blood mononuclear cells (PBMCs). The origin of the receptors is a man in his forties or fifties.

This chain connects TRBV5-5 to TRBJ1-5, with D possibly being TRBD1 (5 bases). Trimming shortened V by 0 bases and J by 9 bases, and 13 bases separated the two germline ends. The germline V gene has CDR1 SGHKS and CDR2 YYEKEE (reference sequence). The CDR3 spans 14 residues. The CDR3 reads CASSLGGQGRPQHF. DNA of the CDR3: TGTGCCAGCAGCTTGGGGGGCCAGGGTCGGCCCCAGCATTTT.

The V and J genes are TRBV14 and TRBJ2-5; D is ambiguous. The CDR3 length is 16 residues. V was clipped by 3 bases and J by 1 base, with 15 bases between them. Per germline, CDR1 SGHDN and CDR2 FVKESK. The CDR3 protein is CASSHLADTTQETQYF. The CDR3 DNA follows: TGTGCCAGCAGCCATTTGGCGGATACTACCCAAGAGACCCAGTACTTC.

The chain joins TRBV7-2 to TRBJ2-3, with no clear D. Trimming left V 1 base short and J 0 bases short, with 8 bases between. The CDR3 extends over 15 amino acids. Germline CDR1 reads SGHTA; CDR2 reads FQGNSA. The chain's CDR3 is CASSLDLGSTDTQYF. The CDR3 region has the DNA TGTGCCAGCAGCTTAGACCTCGGGAGCACAGATACGCAGTATTTT. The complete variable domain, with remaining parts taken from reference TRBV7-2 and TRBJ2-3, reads GAGVSQSPSNKVTEKGKDVELRCDPISGHTALYWYRQSLGQGLEFLIYFQGNSAPDKSGLPSDRFSAERTGGSVSTLTIQRTQQEDSAVYLCASSLDLGSTDTQYFGPGTRLTVL.

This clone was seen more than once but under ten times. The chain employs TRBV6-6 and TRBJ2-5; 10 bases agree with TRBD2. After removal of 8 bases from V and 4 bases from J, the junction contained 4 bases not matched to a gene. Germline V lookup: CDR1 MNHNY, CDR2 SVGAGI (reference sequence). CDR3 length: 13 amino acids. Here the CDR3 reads CASLAGGRETQYF. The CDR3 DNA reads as TGTGCCAGCTTAGCGGGAGGACGAGAGACCCAGTACTTC.

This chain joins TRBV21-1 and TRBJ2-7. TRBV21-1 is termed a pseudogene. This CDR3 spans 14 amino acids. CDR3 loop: CASSKGKGSYEQYF. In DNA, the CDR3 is TGTGCCAGCAGCAAAGGGAAGGGCTCCTACGAGCAGTACTTC.

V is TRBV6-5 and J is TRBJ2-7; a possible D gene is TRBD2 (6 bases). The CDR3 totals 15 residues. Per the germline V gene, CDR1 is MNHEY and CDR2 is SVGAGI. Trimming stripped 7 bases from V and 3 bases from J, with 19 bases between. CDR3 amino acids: CASNIASRGFYEQYF. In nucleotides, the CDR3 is TGTGCCAGCAACATTGCCTCGCGGGGTTTCTACGAGCAGTACTTC.

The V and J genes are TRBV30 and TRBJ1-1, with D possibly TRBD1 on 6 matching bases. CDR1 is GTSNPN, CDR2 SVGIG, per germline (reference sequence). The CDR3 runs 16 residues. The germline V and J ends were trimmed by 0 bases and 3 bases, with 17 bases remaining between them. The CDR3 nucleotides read TGTGCCTGGAGTGTAGGCAGGGGACTCGGGTACACTGAAGCTTTCTTT. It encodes CAWSVGRGLGYTEAFF.

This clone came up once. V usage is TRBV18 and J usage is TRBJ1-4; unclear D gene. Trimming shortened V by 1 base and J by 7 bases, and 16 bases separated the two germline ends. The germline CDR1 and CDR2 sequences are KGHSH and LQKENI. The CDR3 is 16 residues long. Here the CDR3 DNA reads TGTGCCAGCTCACCACGAGCGAGCACCCTCCTTGAAAAACTGTTTTTT. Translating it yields CASSPRASTLLEKLFF.

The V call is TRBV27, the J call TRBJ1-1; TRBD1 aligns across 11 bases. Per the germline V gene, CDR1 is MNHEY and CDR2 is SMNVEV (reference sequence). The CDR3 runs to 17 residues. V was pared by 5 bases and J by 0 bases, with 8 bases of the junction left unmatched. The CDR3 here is CASSPLRTGGMNTEAFF. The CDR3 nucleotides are TGTGCCAGCAGTCCCCTGCGGACAGGGGGCATGAACACTGAAGCTTTCTTT.

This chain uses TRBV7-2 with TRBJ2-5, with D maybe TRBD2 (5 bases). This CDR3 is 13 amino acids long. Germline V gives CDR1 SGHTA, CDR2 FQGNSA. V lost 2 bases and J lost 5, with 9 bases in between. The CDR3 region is CASSLTRAETQYF. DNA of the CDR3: TGTGCCAGCAGCTTAACTAGGGCGGAGACCCAGTACTTC.

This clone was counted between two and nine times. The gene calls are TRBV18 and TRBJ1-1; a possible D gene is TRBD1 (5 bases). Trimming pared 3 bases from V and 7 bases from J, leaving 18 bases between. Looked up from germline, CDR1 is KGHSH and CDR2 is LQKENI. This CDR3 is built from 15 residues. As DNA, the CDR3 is TGTGCCAGCTCACCCAATTTACAGGTTACCGATGAAGCTTTCTTT. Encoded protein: CASSPNLQVTDEAFF.

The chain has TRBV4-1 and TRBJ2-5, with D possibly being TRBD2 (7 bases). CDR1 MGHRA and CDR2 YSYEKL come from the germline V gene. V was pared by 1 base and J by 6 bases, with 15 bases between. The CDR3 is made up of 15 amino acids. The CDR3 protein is CASSQGGGSFKTQYF. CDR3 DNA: TGCGCCAGCAGCCAAGGGGGGGGCTCCTTCAAGACCCAGTACTTC.

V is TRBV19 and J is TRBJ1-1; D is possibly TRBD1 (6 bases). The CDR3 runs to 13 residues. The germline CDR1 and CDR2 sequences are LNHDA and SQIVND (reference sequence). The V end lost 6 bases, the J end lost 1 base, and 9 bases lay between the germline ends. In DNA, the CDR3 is TGTGCCAGTAGGCAGGGGAAGAACACTGAAGCTTTCTTT. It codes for CASRQGKNTEAFF.

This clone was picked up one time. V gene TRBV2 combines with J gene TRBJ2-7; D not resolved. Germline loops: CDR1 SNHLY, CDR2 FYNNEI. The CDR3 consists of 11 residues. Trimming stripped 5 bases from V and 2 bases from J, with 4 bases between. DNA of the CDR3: TGTGCCAGCAGTCTTACCTACGAGCAGTACTTC. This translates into CASSLTYEQYF.